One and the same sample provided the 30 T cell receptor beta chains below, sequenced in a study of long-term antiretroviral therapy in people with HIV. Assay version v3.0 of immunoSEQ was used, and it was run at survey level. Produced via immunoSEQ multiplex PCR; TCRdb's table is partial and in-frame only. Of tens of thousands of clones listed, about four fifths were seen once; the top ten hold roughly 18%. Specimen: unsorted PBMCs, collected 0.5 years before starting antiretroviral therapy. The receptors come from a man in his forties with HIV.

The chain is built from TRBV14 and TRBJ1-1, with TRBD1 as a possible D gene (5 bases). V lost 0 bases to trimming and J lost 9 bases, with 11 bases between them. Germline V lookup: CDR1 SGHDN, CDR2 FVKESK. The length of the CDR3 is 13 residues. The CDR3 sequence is CASSQERGTKAFF. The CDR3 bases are TGTGCCAGCAGCCAAGAGAGAGGGACCAAAGCTTTCTTT.

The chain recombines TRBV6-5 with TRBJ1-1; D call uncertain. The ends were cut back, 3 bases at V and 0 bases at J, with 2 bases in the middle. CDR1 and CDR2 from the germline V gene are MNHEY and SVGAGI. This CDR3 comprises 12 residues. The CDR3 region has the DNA TGTGCCAGCAGTTATATGAACACTGAAGCTTTCTTT. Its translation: CASSYMNTEAFF.

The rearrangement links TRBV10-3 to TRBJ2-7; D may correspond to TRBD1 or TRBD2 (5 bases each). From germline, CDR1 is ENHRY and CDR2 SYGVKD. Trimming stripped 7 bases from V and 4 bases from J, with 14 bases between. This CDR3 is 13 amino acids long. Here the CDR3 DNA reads TGTGCCATCACCCCGGGACCCCCATACGAGCAGTACTTC. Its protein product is CAITPGPPYEQYF.

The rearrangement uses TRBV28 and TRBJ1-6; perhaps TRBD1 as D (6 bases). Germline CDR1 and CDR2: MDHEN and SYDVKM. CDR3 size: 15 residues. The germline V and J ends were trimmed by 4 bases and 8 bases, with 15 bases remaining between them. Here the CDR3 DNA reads TGTGCCAGCAGTTCCTACAGGGCAAAGGATTCACCCCTCCACTTT. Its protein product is CASSSYRAKDSPLHF.

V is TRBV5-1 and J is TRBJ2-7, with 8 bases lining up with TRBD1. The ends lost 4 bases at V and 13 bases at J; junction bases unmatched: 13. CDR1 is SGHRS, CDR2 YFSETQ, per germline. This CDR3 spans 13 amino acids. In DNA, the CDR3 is TGCGCCAGCAGCCCCAATCCGGGACAGGTTATTTACTTC. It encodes CASSPNPGQVIYF. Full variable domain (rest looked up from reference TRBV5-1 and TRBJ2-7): KAGVTQTPRYLIKTRGQQVTLSCSPISGHRSVSWYQQTPGQGLQFLFEYFSETQRNKGNFPGRFSGRQFSNSRSEMNVSTLELGDSALYLCASSPNPGQVIYFGPGTRLTVT.

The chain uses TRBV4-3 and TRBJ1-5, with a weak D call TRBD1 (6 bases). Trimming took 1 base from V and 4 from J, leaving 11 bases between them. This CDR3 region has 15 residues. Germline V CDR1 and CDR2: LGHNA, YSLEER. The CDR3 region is CASSQVRGANQPQHF. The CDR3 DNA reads TGCGCCAGCAGCCAAGTGAGGGGGGCGAATCAGCCCCAGCATTTT.

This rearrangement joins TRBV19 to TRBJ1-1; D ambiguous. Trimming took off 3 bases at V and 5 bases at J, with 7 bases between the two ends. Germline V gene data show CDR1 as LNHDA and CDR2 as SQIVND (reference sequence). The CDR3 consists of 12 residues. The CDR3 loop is CASSIGLTEAFF. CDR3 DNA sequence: TGTGCCAGTAGTATTGGGCTAACTGAAGCTTTCTTT.

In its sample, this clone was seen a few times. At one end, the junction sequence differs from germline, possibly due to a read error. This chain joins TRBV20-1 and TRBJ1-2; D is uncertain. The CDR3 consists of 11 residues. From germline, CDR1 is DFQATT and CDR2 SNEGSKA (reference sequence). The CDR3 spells CSARILEGYTF. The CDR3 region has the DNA TGCAGCGCTAGGATCTTGGAGGGCTACACCTTC.

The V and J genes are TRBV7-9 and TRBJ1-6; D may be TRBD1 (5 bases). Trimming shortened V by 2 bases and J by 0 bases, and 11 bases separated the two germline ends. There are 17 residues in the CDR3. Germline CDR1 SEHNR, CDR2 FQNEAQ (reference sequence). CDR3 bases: TGTGCCAGCAGCTTATATGAGGGGAGCTCCTATAATTCACCCCTCCACTTT. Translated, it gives CASSLYEGSSYNSPLHF.

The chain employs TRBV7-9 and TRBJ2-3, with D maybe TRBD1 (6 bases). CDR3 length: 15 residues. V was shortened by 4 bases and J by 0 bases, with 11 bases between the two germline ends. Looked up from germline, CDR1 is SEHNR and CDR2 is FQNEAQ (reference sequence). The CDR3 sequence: CASSSWTASTDTQYF. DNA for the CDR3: TGTGCCAGCAGCTCGTGGACAGCTAGCACAGATACGCAGTATTTT.

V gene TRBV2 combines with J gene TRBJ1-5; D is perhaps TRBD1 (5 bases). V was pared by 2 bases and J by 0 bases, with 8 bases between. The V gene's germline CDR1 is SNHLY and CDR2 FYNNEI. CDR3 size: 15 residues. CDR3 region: CASSETGYSNQPQHF. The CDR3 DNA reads TGTGCCAGCAGTGAAACAGGATATAGCAATCAGCCCCAGCATTTT.

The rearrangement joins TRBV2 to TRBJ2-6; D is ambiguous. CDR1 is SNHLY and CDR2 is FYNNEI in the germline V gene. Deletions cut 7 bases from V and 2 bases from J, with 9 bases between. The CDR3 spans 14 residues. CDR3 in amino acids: CASTKRTGANVLTF. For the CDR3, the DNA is TGTGCCAGCACTAAAAGGACTGGGGCCAACGTCCTGACTTTC.

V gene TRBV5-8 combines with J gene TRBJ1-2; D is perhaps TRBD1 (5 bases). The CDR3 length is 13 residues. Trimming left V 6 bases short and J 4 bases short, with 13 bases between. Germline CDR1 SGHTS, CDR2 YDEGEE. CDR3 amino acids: CASTLEQGYGYTF. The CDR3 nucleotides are TGTGCCAGCACACTCGAGCAGGGCTATGGCTACACCTTC. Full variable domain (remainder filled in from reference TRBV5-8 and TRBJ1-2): EAGVTQSPTHLIKTRGQQATLRCSPISGHTSVYWYQQALGLGLQFLLWYDEGEERNRGNFPPRFSGRQFPNYSSELNVNALELEDSALYLCASTLEQGYGYTFGSGTRLTVV.

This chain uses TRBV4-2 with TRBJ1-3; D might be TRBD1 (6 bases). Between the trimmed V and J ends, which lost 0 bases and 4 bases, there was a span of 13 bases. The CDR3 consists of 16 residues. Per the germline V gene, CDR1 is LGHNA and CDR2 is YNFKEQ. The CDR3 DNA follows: TGTGCCAGCAGCCAAGAGACAGGCCCGAGGGGAAACACCATATATTTT. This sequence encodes CASSQETGPRGNTIYF.

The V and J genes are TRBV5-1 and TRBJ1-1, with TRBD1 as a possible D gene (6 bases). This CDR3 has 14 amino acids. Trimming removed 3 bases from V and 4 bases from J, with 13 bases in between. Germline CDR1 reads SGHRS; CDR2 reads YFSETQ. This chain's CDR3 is CASSWGAGSTEAFF. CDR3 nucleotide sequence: TGCGCCAGCAGCTGGGGGGCTGGGTCCACTGAAGCTTTCTTT.

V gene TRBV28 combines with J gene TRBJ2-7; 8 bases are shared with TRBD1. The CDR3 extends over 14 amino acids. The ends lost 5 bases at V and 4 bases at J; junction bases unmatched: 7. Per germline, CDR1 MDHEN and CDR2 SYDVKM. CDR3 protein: CASSDRGGGYEQYF. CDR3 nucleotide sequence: TGTGCCAGCAGTGACAGGGGCGGTGGGTACGAGCAGTACTTC.

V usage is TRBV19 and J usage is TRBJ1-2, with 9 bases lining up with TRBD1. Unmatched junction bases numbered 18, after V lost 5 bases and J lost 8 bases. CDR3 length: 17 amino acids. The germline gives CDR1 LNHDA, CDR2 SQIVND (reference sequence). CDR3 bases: TGTGCCAGTAGTCACAAAGGGGCCGGGACAGGGAAATCGGGCTACACCTTC. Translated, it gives CASSHKGAGTGKSGYTF.

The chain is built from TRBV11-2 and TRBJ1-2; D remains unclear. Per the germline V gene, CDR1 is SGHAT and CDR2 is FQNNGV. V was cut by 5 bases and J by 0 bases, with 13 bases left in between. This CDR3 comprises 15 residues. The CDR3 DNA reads TGTGCCAGCAGCCGAGCAAGCGGGACTAACTATGGCTACACCTTC. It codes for CASSRASGTNYGYTF.

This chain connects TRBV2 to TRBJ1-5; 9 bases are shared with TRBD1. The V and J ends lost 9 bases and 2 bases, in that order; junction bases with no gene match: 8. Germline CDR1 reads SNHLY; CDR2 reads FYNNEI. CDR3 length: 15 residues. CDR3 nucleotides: TGTGCCAGTACCGGGACAGGGTTGGGCAATCAGCCCCAGCATTTT. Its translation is CASTGTGLGNQPQHF.

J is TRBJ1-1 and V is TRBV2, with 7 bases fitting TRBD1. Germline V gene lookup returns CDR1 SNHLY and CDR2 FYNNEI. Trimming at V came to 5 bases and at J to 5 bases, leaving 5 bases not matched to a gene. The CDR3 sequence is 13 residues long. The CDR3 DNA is TGTGCCAGCAGTAGACAGGGCAGAACTGAAGCTTTCTTT. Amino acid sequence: CASSRQGRTEAFF.

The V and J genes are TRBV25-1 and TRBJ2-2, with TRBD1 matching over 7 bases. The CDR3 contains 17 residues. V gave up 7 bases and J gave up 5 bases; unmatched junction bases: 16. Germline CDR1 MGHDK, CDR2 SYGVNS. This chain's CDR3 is CASTGKLGTEGTGELFF. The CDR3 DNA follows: TGTGCCAGCACTGGAAAGCTCGGGACAGAGGGGACCGGGGAGCTGTTTTTT.

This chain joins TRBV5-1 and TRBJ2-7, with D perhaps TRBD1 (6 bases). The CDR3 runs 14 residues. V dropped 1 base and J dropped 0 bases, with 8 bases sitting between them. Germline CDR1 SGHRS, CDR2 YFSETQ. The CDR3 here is CASSLWDNSYEQYF. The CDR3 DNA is TGCGCCAGCAGCTTGTGGGACAACTCCTACGAGCAGTACTTC. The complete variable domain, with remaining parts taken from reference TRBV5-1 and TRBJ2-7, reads KAGVTQTPRYLIKTRGQQVTLSCSPISGHRSVSWYQQTPGQGLQFLFEYFSETQRNKGNFPGRFSGRQFSNSRSEMNVSTLELGDSALYLCASSLWDNSYEQYFGPGTRLTVT.

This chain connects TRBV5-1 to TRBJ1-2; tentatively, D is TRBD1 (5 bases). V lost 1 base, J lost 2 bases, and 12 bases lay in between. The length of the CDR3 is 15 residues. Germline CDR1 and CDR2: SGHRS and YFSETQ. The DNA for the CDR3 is TGCGCCAGCAGCTTGTCTAGGGACGGAAACTATGGCTACACCTTC. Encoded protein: CASSLSRDGNYGYTF.

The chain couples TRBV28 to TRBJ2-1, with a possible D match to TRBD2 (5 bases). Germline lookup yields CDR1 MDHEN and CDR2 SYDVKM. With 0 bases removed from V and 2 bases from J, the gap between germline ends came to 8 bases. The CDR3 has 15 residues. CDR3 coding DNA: TGTGCCAGCAGTTTATGGGGAGATACCTACAATGAGCAGTTCTTC. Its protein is CASSLWGDTYNEQFF. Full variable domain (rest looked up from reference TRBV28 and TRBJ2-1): DVKVTQSSRYLVKRTGEKVFLECVQDMDHENMFWYRQDPGLGLRLIYFSYDVKMKEKGDIPEGYSVSREKKERFSLILESASTNQTSMYLCASSLWGDTYNEQFFGPGTRLTVL.

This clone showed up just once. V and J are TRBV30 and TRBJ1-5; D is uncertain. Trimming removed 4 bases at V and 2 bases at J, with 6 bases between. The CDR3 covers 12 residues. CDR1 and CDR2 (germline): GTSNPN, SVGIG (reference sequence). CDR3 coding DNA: TGTGCCTGGAAGGCTGGCAATCAGCCCCAGCATTTT. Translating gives CAWKAGNQPQHF.

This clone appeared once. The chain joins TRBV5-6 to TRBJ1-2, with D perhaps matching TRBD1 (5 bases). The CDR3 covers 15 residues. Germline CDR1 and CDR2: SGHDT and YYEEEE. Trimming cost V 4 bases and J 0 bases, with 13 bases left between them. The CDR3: CASSKGGGANYGYTF. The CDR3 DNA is TGTGCCAGCAGCAAGGGTGGGGGAGCTAACTATGGCTACACCTTC.

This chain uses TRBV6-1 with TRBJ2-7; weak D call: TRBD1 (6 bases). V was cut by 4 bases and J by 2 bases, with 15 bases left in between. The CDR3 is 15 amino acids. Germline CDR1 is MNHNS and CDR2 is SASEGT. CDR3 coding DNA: TGTGCCAGCAGTGTAGAGGACAGTTCGACCTACGAGCAGTACTTC. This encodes CASSVEDSSTYEQYF.

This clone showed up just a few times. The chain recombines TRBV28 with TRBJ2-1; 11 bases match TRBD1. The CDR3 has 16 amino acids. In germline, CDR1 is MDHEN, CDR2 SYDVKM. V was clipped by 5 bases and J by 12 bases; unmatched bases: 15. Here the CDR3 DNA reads TGTGCCAGCAGTCTACTGGGACAGGGGGGTTCAGGGGGGCAGTTCTTC. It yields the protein CASSLLGQGGSGGQFF.

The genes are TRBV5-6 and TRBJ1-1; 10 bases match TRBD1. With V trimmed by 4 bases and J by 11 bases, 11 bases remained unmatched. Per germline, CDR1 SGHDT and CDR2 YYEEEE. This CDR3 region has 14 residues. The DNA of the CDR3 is TGTGCCAGCAGCGCTACGGACCGGACAGGGGGGGCTTTCTTT. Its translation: CASSATDRTGGAFF.

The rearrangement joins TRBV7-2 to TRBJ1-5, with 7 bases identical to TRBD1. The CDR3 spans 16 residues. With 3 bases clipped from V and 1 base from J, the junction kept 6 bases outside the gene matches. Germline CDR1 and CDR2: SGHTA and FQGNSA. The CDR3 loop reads CASSLTGWGSNQPQHF. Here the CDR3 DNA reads TGTGCCAGCAGCTTGACAGGGTGGGGCAGCAATCAGCCCCAGCATTTT.